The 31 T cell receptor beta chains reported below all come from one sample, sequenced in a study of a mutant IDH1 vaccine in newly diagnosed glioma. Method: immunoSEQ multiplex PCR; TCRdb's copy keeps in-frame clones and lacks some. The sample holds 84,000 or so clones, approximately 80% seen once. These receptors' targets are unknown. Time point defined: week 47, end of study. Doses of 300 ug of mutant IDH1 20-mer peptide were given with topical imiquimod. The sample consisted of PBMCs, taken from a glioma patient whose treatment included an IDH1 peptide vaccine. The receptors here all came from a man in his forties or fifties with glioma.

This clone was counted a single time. CDR3 region: CASTWSYEQYF. CDR3 DNA: TGTGCCAGCACCTGGAGCTACGAGCAGTACTTC. The chain links TRBV11-2 to TRBJ2-7; unclear D gene. CDR1 SGHAT and CDR2 FQNNGV come from the germline V gene. V was trimmed by 7 bases and J by 3 bases, leaving 7 bases between them. The CDR3 contains 11 residues.

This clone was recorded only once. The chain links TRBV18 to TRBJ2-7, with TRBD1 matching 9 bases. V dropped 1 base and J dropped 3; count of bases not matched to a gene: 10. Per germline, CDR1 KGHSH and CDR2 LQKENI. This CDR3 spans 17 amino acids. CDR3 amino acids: CASSPRSVGQGFYEQYF. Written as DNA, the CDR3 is TGTGCCAGCTCACCACGGTCGGTCGGACAGGGGTTCTACGAGCAGTACTTC.

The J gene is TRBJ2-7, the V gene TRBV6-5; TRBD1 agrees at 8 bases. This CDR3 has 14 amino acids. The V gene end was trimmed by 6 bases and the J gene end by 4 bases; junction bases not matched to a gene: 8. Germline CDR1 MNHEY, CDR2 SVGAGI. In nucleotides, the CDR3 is TGTGCCAGCAGATACGGACAGGGATCATACGAGCAGTACTTC. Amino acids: CASRYGQGSYEQYF.

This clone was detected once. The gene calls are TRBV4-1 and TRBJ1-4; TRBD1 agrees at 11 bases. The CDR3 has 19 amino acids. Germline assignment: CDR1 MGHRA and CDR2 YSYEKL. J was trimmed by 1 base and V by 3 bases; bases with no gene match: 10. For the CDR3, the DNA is TGCGCCAGCAGCCAGGGACTCGGGACAGGGGGTGGAACTAATGAAAAACTGTTTTTT. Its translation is CASSQGLGTGGGTNEKLFF.

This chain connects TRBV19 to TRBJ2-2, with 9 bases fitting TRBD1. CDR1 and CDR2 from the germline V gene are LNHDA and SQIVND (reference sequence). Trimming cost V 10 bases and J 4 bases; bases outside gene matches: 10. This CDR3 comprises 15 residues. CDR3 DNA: TGTGCCACTTCGCAGAGGACAGGGGTCACCGGGGAGCTGTTTTTT. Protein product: CATSQRTGVTGELFF. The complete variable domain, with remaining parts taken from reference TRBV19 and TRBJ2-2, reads DGGITQSPKYLFRKEGQNVTLSCEQNLNHDAMYWYRQDPGQGLRLIYYSQIVNDFQKGDIAEGYSVSREKKESFPLTVTSAQKNPTAFYLCATSQRTGVTGELFFGEGSRLTVL.

The CDR3 region is CASRKLAGGNSNEQFF. The CDR3 DNA reads as TGTGCCAGCAGGAAATTAGCGGGGGGCAACTCCAATGAGCAGTTCTTC. The chain recombines TRBV2 with TRBJ2-1; 10 bases line up with TRBD2. This CDR3 region has 16 residues. Trimming cost V 6 bases and J 6 bases; bases outside gene matches: 11. Germline V CDR1 and CDR2: SNHLY, FYNNEI. Looking up the rest from reference TRBV2 and TRBJ2-1 gives the full variable domain: EPEVTQTPSHQVTQMGQEVILRCVPISNHLYFYWYRQILGQKVEFLVSFYNNEISEKSEIFDDQFSVERPDGSNFTLKIRSTKLEDSAMYFCASRKLAGGNSNEQFFGPGTRLTVL.

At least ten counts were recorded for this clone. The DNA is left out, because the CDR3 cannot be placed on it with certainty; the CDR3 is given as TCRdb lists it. CDR3 sequence reads: CASSFWGQGNQPQHF. V usage is TRBV12-1 and J usage is TRBJ1-5; the table's D gene call, TRBD1, was not cross checked with the DNA. TRBV12-1 is recorded as a pseudogene. Including both end residues, the CDR3 is 15 amino acids long.

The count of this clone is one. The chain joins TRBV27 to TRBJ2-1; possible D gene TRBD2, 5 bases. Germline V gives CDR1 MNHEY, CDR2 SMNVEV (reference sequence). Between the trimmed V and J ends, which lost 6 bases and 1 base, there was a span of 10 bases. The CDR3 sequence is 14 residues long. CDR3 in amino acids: CASRGSGSYNEQFF. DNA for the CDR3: TGTGCCAGCAGAGGGAGTGGTTCCTACAATGAGCAGTTCTTC.

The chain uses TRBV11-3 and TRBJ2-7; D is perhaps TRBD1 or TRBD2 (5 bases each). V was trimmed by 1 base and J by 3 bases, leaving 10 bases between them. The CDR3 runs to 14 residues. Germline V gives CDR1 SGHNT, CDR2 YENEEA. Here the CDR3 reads CASSLAGTGYEQYF. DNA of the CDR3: TGTGCCAGCAGCTTAGCCGGGACGGGCTACGAGCAGTACTTC.

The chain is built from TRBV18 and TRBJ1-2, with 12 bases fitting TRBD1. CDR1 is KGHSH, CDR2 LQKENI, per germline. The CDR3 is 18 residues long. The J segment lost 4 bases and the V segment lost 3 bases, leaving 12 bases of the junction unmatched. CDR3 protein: CASSPSGTGGVLFYGYTF. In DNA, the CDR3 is TGTGCCAGCTCACCCTCCGGGACAGGGGGCGTCCTGTTCTATGGCTACACCTTC. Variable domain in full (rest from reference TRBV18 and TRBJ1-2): NAGVMQNPRHLVRRRGQEARLRCSPMKGHSHVYWYRQLPEEGLKFMVYLQKENIIDESGMPKERFSAEFPKEGPSILRIQQVVRGDSAAYFCASSPSGTGGVLFYGYTFGSGTRLTVV.

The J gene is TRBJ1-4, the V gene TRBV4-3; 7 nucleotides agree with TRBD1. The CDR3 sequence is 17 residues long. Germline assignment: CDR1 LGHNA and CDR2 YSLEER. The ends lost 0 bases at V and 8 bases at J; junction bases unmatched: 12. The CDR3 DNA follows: TGCGCCAGCAGCCAAGATAGGGACAGCTTGATCGAGGAAAAACTGTTTTTT. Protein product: CASSQDRDSLIEEKLFF.

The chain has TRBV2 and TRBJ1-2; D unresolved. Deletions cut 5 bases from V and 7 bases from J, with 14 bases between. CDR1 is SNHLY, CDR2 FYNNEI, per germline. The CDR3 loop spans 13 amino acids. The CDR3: CASSTGWGGGYTF. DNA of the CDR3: TGTGCCAGCAGTACGGGTTGGGGAGGTGGCTACACCTTC.

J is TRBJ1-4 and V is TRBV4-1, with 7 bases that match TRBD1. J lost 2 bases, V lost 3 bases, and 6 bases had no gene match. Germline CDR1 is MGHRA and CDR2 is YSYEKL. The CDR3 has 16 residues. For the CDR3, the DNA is TGCGCCAGCAGCCAGGGAACAGGGGCGACTAATGAAAAACTGTTTTTT. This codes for CASSQGTGATNEKLFF.

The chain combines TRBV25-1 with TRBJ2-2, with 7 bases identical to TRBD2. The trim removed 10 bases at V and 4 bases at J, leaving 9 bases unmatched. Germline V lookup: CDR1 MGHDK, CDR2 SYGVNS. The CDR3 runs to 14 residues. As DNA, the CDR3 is TGTGCCACCCAATTGGGGGGGTCCACCGGGGAGCTGTTTTTT. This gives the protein CATQLGGSTGELFF. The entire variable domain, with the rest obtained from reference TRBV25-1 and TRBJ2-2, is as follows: EADIYQTPRYLVIGTGKKITLECSQTMGHDKMYWYQQDPGMELHLIHYSYGVNSTEKGDLSSESTVSRIRTEHFPLTLESARPSHTSQYLCATQLGGSTGELFFGEGSRLTVL.

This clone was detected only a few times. CDR3 DNA sequence: TGTGCCTGGACAGGGTGGGGCGGGGAGCTGTTTTTT. It encodes CAWTGWGGELFF. This chain links TRBV30 with TRBJ2-2; tentatively, D is TRBD1 (5 bases). The CDR3 runs 12 residues. V lost 4 bases to trimming and J lost 7 bases, with 10 bases between them. CDR1 GTSNPN and CDR2 SVGIG come from the germline V gene (reference sequence).

The CDR3 protein is CASSVGNRDEKLFF. CDR3 nucleotide sequence: TGTGCCAGCAGCGTAGGTAACAGGGACGAAAAACTGTTTTTT. The V gene is TRBV9, the J gene TRBJ1-4; perhaps TRBD1 as D (6 bases). Germline V gene lookup returns CDR1 SGDLS and CDR2 YYNGEE. The CDR3 is 14 residues long. Between the trimmed V and J ends, which lost 0 bases and 8 bases, there was a span of 11 bases.

CDR3 DNA: TGTGCCAGCAGCTTAGTGGCTAGTTGGCCCTACGAGCAGTACTTC. Its protein is CASSLVASWPYEQYF. The chain combines TRBV7-8 with TRBJ2-7; D uncertain. Deletions cut 1 base from V and 2 bases from J, with 12 bases between. The germline CDR1 and CDR2 sequences are SGHVS and FQNEAQ. This CDR3 is 15 amino acids long. The complete variable domain, with remaining parts taken from reference TRBV7-8 and TRBJ2-7, reads GAGVSQSPRYKVAKRGQDVALRCDPISGHVSLFWYQQALGQGPEFLTYFQNEAQLDKSGLPSDRFFAERPEGSVSTLKIQRTQQEDSAVYLCASSLVASWPYEQYFGPGTRLTVT.

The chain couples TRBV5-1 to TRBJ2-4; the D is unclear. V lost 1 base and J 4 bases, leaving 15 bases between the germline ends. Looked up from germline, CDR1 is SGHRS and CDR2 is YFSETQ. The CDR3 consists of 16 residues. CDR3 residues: CASSLSVSRLKNIQYF. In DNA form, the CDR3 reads TGCGCCAGCAGCTTGTCTGTTTCGAGATTAAAAAACATTCAGTACTTC. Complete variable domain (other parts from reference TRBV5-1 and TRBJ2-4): KAGVTQTPRYLIKTRGQQVTLSCSPISGHRSVSWYQQTPGQGLQFLFEYFSETQRNKGNFPGRFSGRQFSNSRSEMNVSTLELGDSALYLCASSLSVSRLKNIQYFGAGTRLSVL.

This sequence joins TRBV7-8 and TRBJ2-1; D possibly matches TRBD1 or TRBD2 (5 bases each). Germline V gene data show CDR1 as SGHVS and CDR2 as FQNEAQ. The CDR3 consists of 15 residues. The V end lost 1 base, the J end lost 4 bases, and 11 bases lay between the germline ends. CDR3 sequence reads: CASSLGPGQYNEQFF. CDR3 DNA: TGTGCCAGCAGCTTAGGGCCGGGGCAGTACAATGAGCAGTTCTTC.

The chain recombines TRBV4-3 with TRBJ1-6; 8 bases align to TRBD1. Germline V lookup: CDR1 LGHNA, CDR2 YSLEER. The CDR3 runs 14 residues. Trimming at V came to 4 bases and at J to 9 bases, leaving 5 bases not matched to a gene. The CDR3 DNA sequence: TGCGCCAGCAGCCCAGGGACAGGTCCTTCACCCCTCCACTTT. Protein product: CASSPGTGPSPLHF.

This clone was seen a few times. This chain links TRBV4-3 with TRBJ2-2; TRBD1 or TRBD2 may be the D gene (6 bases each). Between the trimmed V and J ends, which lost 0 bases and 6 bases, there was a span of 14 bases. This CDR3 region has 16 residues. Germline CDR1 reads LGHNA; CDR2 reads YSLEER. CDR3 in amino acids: CASSQDWGARPGELFF. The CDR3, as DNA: TGCGCCAGCAGCCAAGATTGGGGGGCCCGACCCGGGGAGCTGTTTTTT.

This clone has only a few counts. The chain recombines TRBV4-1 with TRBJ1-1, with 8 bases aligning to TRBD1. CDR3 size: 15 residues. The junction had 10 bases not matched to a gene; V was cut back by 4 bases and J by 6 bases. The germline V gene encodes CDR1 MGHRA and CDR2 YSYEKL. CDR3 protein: CASSLADRVVAEAFF. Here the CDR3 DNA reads TGCGCCAGCAGCCTTGCGGACAGGGTGGTAGCTGAAGCTTTCTTT.

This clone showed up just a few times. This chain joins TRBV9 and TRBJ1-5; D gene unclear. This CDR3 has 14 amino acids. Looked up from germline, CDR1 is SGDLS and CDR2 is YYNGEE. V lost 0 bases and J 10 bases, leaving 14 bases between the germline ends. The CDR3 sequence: CASSVGQANRPQHF. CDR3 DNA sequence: TGTGCCAGCAGCGTAGGGCAGGCCAATCGACCCCAGCATTTT.

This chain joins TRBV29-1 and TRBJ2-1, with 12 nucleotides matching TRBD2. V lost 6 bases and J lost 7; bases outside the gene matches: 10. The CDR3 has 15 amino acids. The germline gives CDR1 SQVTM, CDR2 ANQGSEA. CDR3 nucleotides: TGCAGCGTCAGACTAGCGGGAGTAATGGGTAATGAGCAGTTCTTC. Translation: CSVRLAGVMGNEQFF.

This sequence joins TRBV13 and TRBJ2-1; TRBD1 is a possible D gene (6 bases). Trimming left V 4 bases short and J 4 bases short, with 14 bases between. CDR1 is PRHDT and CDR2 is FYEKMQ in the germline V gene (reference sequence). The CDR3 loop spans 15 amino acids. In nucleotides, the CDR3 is TGTGCCAGCAGCTATGCCAGGGGCTTGTACAATGAGCAGTTCTTC. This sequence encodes CASSYARGLYNEQFF.

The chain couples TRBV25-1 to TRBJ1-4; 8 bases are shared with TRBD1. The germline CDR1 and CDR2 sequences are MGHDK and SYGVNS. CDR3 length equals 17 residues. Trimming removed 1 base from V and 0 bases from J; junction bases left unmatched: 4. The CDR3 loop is CASSEFAGGTTNEKLFF. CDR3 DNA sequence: TGTGCCAGCAGTGAATTCGCAGGGGGCACAACTAATGAAAAACTGTTTTTT.

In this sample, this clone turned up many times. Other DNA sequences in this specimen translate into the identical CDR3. Here the CDR3 reads CASSFGGASGTTGELFF. The CDR3 DNA follows: TGTGCCAGCAGTTTCGGGGGGGCTAGCGGCACCACCGGGGAGCTGTTTTTT. V is TRBV27 and J is TRBJ2-2, with 8 bases that match TRBD2. CDR1 and CDR2 from the germline V gene are MNHEY and SMNVEV (reference sequence). V lost 3 bases, J lost 4 bases, and 10 bases stayed unmatched. This CDR3 spans 17 amino acids.

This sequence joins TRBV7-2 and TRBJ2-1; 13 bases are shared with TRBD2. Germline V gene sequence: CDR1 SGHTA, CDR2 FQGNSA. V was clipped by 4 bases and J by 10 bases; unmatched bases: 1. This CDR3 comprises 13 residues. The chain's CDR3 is CASSSGLAGEQFF. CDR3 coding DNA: TGTGCCAGCAGCTCGGGACTAGCGGGAGAGCAGTTCTTC. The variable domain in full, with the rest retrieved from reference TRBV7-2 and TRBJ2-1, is GAGVSQSPSNKVTEKGKDVELRCDPISGHTALYWYRQSLGQGLEFLIYFQGNSAPDKSGLPSDRFSAERTGGSVSTLTIQRTQQEDSAVYLCASSSGLAGEQFFGPGTRLTVL.

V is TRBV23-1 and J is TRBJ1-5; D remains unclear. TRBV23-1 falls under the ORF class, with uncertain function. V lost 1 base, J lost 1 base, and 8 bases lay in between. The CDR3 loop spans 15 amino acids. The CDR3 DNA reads TGCGCCAGCAGTCAATACTCACAGAGCAATCAGCCCCAGCATTTT. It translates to CASSQYSQSNQPQHF.

CDR3 sequence: CASRPGLNTEAFF. CDR3 nucleotide sequence: TGTGCCAGCCGGCCAGGGCTTAACACTGAAGCTTTCTTT. The genes are TRBV19 and TRBJ1-1, with D tentatively TRBD1 (5 bases). The CDR3 contains 13 residues. From germline, CDR1 is LNHDA and CDR2 SQIVND (reference sequence). Trimming took off 9 bases at V and 2 bases at J, with 13 bases between the two ends.

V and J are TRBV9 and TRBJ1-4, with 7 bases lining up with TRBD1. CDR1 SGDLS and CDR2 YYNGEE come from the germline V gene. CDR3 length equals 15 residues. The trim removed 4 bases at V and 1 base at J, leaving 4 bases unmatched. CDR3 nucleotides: TGTGCCAGCAGCCCGAGACAGGGAACTAATGAAAAACTGTTTTTT. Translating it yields CASSPRQGTNEKLFF.